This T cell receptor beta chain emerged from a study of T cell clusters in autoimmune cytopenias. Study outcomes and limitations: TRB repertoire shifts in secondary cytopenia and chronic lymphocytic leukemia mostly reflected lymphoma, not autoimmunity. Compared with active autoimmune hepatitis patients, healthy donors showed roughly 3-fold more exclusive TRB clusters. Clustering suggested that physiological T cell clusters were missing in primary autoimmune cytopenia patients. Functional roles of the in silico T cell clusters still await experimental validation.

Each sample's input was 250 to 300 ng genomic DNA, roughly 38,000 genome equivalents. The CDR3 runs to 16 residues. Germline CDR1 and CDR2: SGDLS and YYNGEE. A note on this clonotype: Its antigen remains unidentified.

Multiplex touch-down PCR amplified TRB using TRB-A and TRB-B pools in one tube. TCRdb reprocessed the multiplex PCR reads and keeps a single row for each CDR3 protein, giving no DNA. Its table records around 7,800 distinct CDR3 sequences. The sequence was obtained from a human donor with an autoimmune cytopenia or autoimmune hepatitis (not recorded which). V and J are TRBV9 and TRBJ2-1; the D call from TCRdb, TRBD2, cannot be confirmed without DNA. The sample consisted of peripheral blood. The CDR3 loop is CASSGTSGKPGAEQFF.